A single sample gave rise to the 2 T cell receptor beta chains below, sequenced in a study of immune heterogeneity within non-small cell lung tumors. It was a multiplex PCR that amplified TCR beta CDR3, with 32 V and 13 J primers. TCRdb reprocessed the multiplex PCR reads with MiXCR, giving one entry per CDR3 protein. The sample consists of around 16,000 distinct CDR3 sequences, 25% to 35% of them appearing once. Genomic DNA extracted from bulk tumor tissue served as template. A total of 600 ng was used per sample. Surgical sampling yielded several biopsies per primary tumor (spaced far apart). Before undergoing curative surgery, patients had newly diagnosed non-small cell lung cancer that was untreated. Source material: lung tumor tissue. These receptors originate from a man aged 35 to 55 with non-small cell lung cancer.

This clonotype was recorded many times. CDR3 sequence reads: CASSHREYNEQYF. In DNA form, the CDR3 reads TGCGCCAGCAGTCACCGAGAGTATAACGAGCAGTACTTC. The chain recombines TRBV4-1 with TRBJ2-7; D gene ambiguous. CDR3 length: 13 amino acids. With 6 bases removed from V and 5 bases from J, the gap between germline ends came to 14 bases. Germline-derived CDR1 and CDR2 are MGHRA and YSYEKL.

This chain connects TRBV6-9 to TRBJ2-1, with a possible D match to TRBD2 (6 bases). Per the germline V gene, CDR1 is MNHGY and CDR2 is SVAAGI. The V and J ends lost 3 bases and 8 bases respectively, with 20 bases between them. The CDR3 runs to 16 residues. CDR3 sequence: CASSYFPIGSFDEQFF. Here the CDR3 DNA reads TGTGCCAGCAGTTACTTCCCTATCGGGAGCTTCGATGAGCAGTTCTTC.